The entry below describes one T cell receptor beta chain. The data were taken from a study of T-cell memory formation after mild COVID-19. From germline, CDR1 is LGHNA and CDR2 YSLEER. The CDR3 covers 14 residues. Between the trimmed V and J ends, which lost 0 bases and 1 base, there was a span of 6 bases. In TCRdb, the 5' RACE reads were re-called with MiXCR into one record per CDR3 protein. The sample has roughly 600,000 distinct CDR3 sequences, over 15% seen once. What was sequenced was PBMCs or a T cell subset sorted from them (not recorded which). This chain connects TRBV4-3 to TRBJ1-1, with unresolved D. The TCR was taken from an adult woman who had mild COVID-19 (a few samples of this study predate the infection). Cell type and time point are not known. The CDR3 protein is CASSQDSENTEAFF. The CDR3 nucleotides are TGCGCCAGCAGCCAAGATTCGGAGAACACTGAAGCTTTCTTT.